Each of the 18 T cell receptor beta chains below was sequenced from the same sample in a study of blood T cell repertoires in COVID-19. Only in-frame clones appear in the TCRdb table, and some are missing; sequencing was by immunoSEQ multiplex PCR. Of about 320,000 clones listed, 85% are singletons. Specimen: PBMCs or T cells enriched from blood (not recorded which). These receptor sequences come from a woman in her 30s who had been exposed to COVID-19.

The gene calls are TRBV24-1 and TRBJ1-5, with D possibly matching TRBD1 (6 bases). CDR1 and CDR2 (germline): KGHDR, SFDVKD. This CDR3 spans 16 amino acids. Trimming pared 3 bases from V and 2 bases from J, leaving 13 bases between. Here the CDR3 reads CATSDRGNRGNQPQHF. DNA for the CDR3: TGTGCCACCAGTGATCGAGGCAACAGGGGCAATCAGCCCCAGCATTTT.

V gene TRBV27 combines with J gene TRBJ2-1; the match to TRBD2 covers 11 bases. The CDR3 contains 15 residues. Germline CDR1 and CDR2: MNHEY and SMNVEV (reference sequence). V lost 6 bases and J lost 7; bases outside the gene matches: 8. CDR3 DNA: TGTGCCAGCAGGGCCGGGACTAGCGGTGCGAATGAGCAGTTCTTC. Translating it yields CASRAGTSGANEQFF.

About this clone itself: Other nucleotide sequences in the sample specify the same CDR3. The V call is TRBV7-2, the J call TRBJ2-7; D call uncertain. V was pared by 1 base and J by 0 bases, with 7 bases between. Germline values: CDR1 SGHTA, CDR2 FQGNSA. The CDR3 extends over 14 amino acids. CDR3 sequence (DNA): TGTGCCAGCAGCTTAGAGTCACTCTCCTACGAGCAGTACTTC. Its protein product is CASSLESLSYEQYF.

This chain uses TRBV18 with TRBJ1-2, with 7 bases lining up with TRBD1. Germline values: CDR1 KGHSH, CDR2 LQKENI. The junction had 10 bases not matched to a gene; V was cut back by 3 bases and J by 6 bases. The CDR3 extends over 15 amino acids. This CDR3 is CASSPRDSTVDGYTF. The CDR3 bases are TGTGCCAGCTCACCGCGGGACAGCACCGTCGATGGCTACACCTTC.

This clone showed up just once. This chain joins TRBV5-5 and TRBJ1-5, with D hard to call. V was cut by 4 bases and J by 0 bases, with 8 bases left in between. The CDR3 is 14 amino acids. The V gene's germline CDR1 is SGHKS and CDR2 YYEKEE (reference sequence). The chain's CDR3 is CASSGGGSNQPQHF. The CDR3, as DNA: TGTGCCAGCAGCGGCGGAGGTAGCAATCAGCCCCAGCATTTT.

The V gene is TRBV19, the J gene TRBJ2-7; 7 bases line up with TRBD2. This CDR3 has 12 residues. V lost 6 bases and J lost 3; bases outside the gene matches: 2. Looked up from germline, CDR1 is LNHDA and CDR2 is SQIVND (reference sequence). CDR3 sequence: CASRGGNYEQYF. DNA of the CDR3: TGTGCCAGTAGGGGGGGGAACTACGAGCAGTACTTC. The complete variable domain, with remaining parts taken from reference TRBV19 and TRBJ2-7, reads DGGITQSPKYLFRKEGQNVTLSCEQNLNHDAMYWYRQDPGQGLRLIYYSQIVNDFQKGDIAEGYSVSREKKESFPLTVTSAQKNPTAFYLCASRGGNYEQYFGPGTRLTVT.

V gene TRBV28 combines with J gene TRBJ1-5; possible D gene TRBD1, 5 bases. V shed 8 bases and J shed 0 bases, with 14 bases lying between them. Germline V lookup: CDR1 MDHEN, CDR2 SYDVKM. This CDR3 spans 15 amino acids. The CDR3 loop is CASGRGFGSNQPQHF. CDR3 in DNA: TGTGCCAGCGGAAGGGGTTTCGGTAGCAATCAGCCCCAGCATTTT.

This clone was seen a few times. The V call is TRBV4-2, the J call TRBJ2-5; 10 bases line up with TRBD2. The V segment lost 0 bases and the J segment 5 bases; nucleotides outside the gene matches: 3. This CDR3 has 15 amino acids. The germline gives CDR1 LGHNA, CDR2 YNFKEQ. CDR3 nucleotides: TGTGCCAGCAGCCAAGATTTACTAGCGGGGGAGACCCAGTACTTC. It translates to CASSQDLLAGETQYF.

The V and J genes are TRBV12-2 and TRBJ1-6; TRBD1, the table's D call, was not compared with the DNA. TRBV12-2 is recorded as a pseudogene. This CDR3 contains 13 residues. Written as DNA, the CDR3 is TGTGCAAGTCGTACAGGGCTATCTTCACCCCTCCACTTT. It translates to CASRTGLSSPLHF.

This clone came up once. The V and J genes are TRBV6-6 and TRBJ1-4; D perhaps matches TRBD1 (5 bases). CDR1 is MNHNY and CDR2 is SVGAGI in the germline V gene (reference sequence). The V and J ends lost 2 bases and 8 bases respectively, with 12 bases between them. This CDR3 contains 14 residues. The CDR3 DNA is TGTGCCAGCAGTTACGGGCAGGGTAACGAAAAACTGTTTTTT. The encoded protein is CASSYGQGNEKLFF.

For the CDR3, the DNA is TGTGCCAGCAGTTTATTATCCCCCGGGACACGAAACACCATATATTTT. This codes for CASSLLSPGTRNTIYF. The chain combines TRBV28 with TRBJ1-3, with a possible D match to TRBD1 (6 bases). Germline loops: CDR1 MDHEN, CDR2 SYDVKM. V lost 1 base to trimming and J lost 5 bases, with 15 bases between them. CDR3 length: 16 amino acids.

The rearrangement joins TRBV6-1 to TRBJ2-7; possible D gene TRBD2, 6 bases. The CDR3 totals 17 residues. With 1 base removed from V and 1 base from J, the gap between germline ends came to 17 bases. Germline assignment: CDR1 MNHNS and CDR2 SASEGT. Here the CDR3 reads CASSEDPWGDTSYEQYF. In DNA form, the CDR3 reads TGTGCCAGCAGTGAAGATCCTTGGGGGGATACTTCCTACGAGCAGTACTTC.

V gene TRBV5-5 combines with J gene TRBJ1-5; D unresolved. Looked up from germline, CDR1 is SGHKS and CDR2 is YYEKEE (reference sequence). Trimming cost V 0 bases and J 2 bases, with 6 bases left between them. The CDR3 covers 14 residues. The CDR3 sequence: CASSLVEGNQPQHF. The CDR3 DNA follows: TGTGCCAGCAGCTTGGTCGAGGGCAATCAGCCCCAGCATTTT.

This clone is a singleton in its sample. J is TRBJ2-7 and V is TRBV7-2, with D possibly being TRBD2 (7 bases). Trimming stripped 1 base from V and 6 bases from J, with 13 bases between. The CDR3 is 14 residues long. CDR1 is SGHTA, CDR2 FQGNSA, per germline. The CDR3 sequence: CASSLVGGLTEQYF. The CDR3 DNA is TGTGCCAGCAGCTTAGTGGGGGGGCTTACCGAGCAGTACTTC.

V gene TRBV5-1 combines with J gene TRBJ1-4; a possible D gene is TRBD1 (6 bases). Trimming shortened V by 4 bases and J by 8 bases, and 15 bases separated the two germline ends. The CDR3 contains 14 residues. The germline gives CDR1 SGHRS, CDR2 YFSETQ. DNA of the CDR3: TGCGCCAGCAGCACGGGACATTTGACGGAAAAACTGTTTTTT. Amino acids: CASSTGHLTEKLFF.

The V and J genes are TRBV18 and TRBJ2-3; weak D call: TRBD1 (6 bases). V dropped 3 bases and J dropped 2 bases, with 12 bases sitting between them. Germline V CDR1 and CDR2: KGHSH, LQKENI. This CDR3 spans 15 amino acids. CDR3 DNA: TGTGCCAGCTCACCTCGGGCAGGGGACACAGATACGCAGTATTTT. Translating it yields CASSPRAGDTDTQYF.

For the CDR3, the DNA is TGCGCCAGCAGCTTGGATGTCGTCTACGAGCAGTACTTC. This sequence encodes CASSLDVVYEQYF. The rearrangement uses TRBV5-1 and TRBJ2-7; D unclear. Per the germline V gene, CDR1 is SGHRS and CDR2 is YFSETQ. The CDR3 is made up of 13 amino acids. V was trimmed by 0 bases and J by 3 bases, leaving 7 bases between them.

The chain links TRBV4-3 to TRBJ2-7; possible D gene TRBD1, 5 bases. The CDR3 consists of 15 residues. Germline loops: CDR1 LGHNA, CDR2 YSLEER. The germline V and J ends were trimmed by 0 bases and 1 base, with 10 bases remaining between them. The CDR3 sequence is CASSQDRAGSYEQYF. CDR3 coding DNA: TGCGCCAGCAGCCAAGATAGGGCAGGGTCCTACGAGCAGTACTTC.